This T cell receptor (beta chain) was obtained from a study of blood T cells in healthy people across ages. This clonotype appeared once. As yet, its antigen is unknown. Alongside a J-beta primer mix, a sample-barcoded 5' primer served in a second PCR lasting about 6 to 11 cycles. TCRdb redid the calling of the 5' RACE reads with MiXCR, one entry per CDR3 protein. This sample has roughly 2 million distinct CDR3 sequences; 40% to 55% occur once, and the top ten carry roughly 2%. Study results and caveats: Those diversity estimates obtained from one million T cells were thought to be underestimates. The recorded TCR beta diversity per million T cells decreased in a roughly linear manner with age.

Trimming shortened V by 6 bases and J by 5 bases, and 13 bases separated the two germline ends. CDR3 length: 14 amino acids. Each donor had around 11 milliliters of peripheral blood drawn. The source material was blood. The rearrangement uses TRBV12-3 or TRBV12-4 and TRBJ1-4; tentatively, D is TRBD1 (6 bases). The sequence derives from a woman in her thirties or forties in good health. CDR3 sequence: CASRTGGRNEKLFF. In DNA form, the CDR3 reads TGTGCCAGCAGGACAGGCGGAAGGAATGAAAAACTGTTTTTT.